This T cell receptor beta chain was identified in a study of cytomegalovirus exposure and HLA in healthy donors. The germline gives CDR1 MGHRA, CDR2 YSYEKL. This CDR3 has 13 residues. Points on this clone: At one boundary the junction diverges from the germline segment, which might be a read error.

PCR amplification relied on 60 Vbeta primers (plus 13 Jbeta primers). The assay was immunoSEQ multiplex PCR, and TCRdb's table has in-frame clones only and misses some. The sample shows about 120,000 clones, about 60% of them seen only once. The chain has TRBV4-1 and TRBJ2-5; D unclear. The sequenced material came from PBMCs. This receptor was taken from a man in his forties in good health and CMV-seropositive. This CDR3 reads CANSHWRGETQYF. CDR3 sequence (DNA): TGCGCCAACAGCCATTGGAGAGGAGAGACCCAGTACTTC.